A selection of T cell receptor beta chains follows, all from one sample in a study of cytomegalovirus exposure and HLA in healthy donors. Libraries were prepared by immunoSEQ multiplex PCR; TCRdb keeps only in-frame clonotypes and omits some of them. The sample holds about 210,000 clones; 60% to 80% are singletons and the top ten take 1.8%. The sequencing sample was made of PBMCs. These receptor sequences come from a male donor in good health and CMV-seronegative. Both conserved end residues are part of each CDR3. D genes are given only for firm matches. The size of a clone is reported for some rows only, either as once, few or many, or as a class for expanded clones.

DNA	CDR3	D	V	J	size
TGTGCCTGGGCGACTAGCGGTCCCTACGAGCAGTACTTC	CAWATSGPYEQYF	TRBD2	TRBV30	TRBJ2-7	NA
TGTGCCAGCAGTTATACAGGGGGCCGTGAGACCCAGTACTTC	CASSYTGGRETQYF	TRBD1	TRBV28	TRBJ2-5	NA
TGCGCCAGCAGCTTGGAGGGGACAGGGGTTCTGGAGACCCAGTACTTC	CASSLEGTGVLETQYF	TRBD1	TRBV5-1	TRBJ2-5	NA
TGTGCCAGCCCGGGACAGGGGAACTACGAGCAGTACTTC	CASPGQGNYEQYF	TRBD1	TRBV6-1	TRBJ2-7	few
TGTGCCACCAGCAGAGATCTGAGTCGCAATCAGCCCCAGCATTTT	CATSRDLSRNQPQHF	NA	TRBV15	TRBJ1-5	NA
TGTGCCAGCAGCTTCGGGACAGGGAGCTACGAGCAGTACTTC	CASSFGTGSYEQYF	TRBD1	TRBV7-6	TRBJ2-7	NA
TGTGCCAGCAGTCCTCCCAGGGAACCGAACACTGAAGCTTTCTTT	CASSPPREPNTEAFF	NA	TRBV28	TRBJ1-1	NA
TGTGCCAGCAAGCGAGGGGTGGGGACGACAGGGGGTTATAATTCACCCCTCCACTTT	CASKRGVGTTGGYNSPLHF	TRBD1	TRBV27	TRBJ1-6	NA
TGTGCCAGCAGCTTGAGGGGGCAAAGGAAGGATGAGCAGTTCTTC	CASSLRGQRKDEQFF	TRBD1	TRBV5-4	TRBJ2-1	NA
TGTGCCAGCAGCGGATCCGGGACAGTGACTGAAAAACTGTTTTTT	CASSGSGTVTEKLFF	TRBD1	TRBV9	TRBJ1-4	NA
TGTGCCAGCAGTAAAGGACTACTAGCCAAAAACATTCAGTACTTC	CASSKGLLAKNIQYF	NA	TRBV6-1	TRBJ2-4	NA
TGTGCCAGCAGTGGGTATCCCCAGCGGAACTACAATGAGCAGTTCTTC	CASSGYPQRNYNEQFF	NA	TRBV6-4	TRBJ2-1	NA
TGTGCCTGGAGTGTGCTCGGCGGGGGGAGCACAGATACGCAGTATTTT	CAWSVLGGGSTDTQYF	TRBD2	TRBV30	TRBJ2-3	NA
TGCAGCGTTGAAGGACTAGCGGGATACAATGAGCAGTTCTTC	CSVEGLAGYNEQFF	TRBD2	TRBV29-1	TRBJ2-1	NA
TGTGCCAGCAGCACCCGGAGGACTAGCGGGGGAGGAACAGATACGCAGTATTTT	CASSTRRTSGGGTDTQYF	TRBD2	TRBV7-2	TRBJ2-3	NA
TGTGCCAGCAGCCTTCGCGGGCCCATGAACACTGAAGCTTTCTTT	CASSLRGPMNTEAFF	NA	TRBV7-2	TRBJ1-1	NA
TGTGCCAGTAGTTCCGGGAGCAGGCCTATTTCCTACGAGCAGTACTTC	CASSSGSRPISYEQYF	NA	TRBV19	TRBJ2-7	NA
TGTGCCAGCAGCTTAGTTGAGGTCTATGGCTACACCTTC	CASSLVEVYGYTF	NA	TRBV7-9	TRBJ1-2	once
TGTGCCAGCAGTTTCCCTCCCTCGGGAGAGGAGACAGATACGCAGTATTTT	CASSFPPSGEETDTQYF	NA	TRBV27	TRBJ2-3	NA
TGTGCCAGCAGTGGGGGGGGACTAGCTGATGCCTACGAGCAGTACTTC	CASSGGGLADAYEQYF	TRBD2	TRBV2	TRBJ2-7	NA
TGTGCCAGCAGCCAGAGGGCAGGGGGCTACTACGAGCAGTACTTC	CASSQRAGGYYEQYF	TRBD1	TRBV9	TRBJ2-7	NA
TGCGCCAGCAGCCAAGATCGATCAGGGGTTGGAAACACCATATATTTT	CASSQDRSGVGNTIYF	NA	TRBV4-1	TRBJ1-3	NA
TGTGCCAGCAGTCCGACAGGCCCCGGCGAGCAGTACTTC	CASSPTGPGEQYF	NA	TRBV6-5	TRBJ2-7	once
TGTGCCAGCAGCTTGGACAGCCCCGGCACAGATACGCAGTATTTT	CASSLDSPGTDTQYF	NA	TRBV5-4	TRBJ2-3	NA
TGTGCCAGCAGTTTATTGGGCACCACCACAGATACGCAGTATTTT	CASSLLGTTTDTQYF	NA	TRBV27	TRBJ2-3	NA
TGTGCCAGCTGGGACAGGGACGGTAATGAAAAACTGTTTTTT	CASWDRDGNEKLFF	TRBD1	TRBV6-1	TRBJ1-4	NA
TGTGCCAGCAGTGTCAGGGGATATAATGAAAAACTGTTTTTT	CASSVRGYNEKLFF	NA	TRBV6-1	TRBJ1-4	NA
TGTGCCAGCAGCTCCTCGACAGGGGGGTCCGGGGAGCTGTTTTTT	CASSSSTGGSGELFF	TRBD1	TRBV7-3	TRBJ2-2	NA
TGTGCCAGCACCGCTGGACAGGGTCGAGGGGGCTACACCTTC	CASTAGQGRGGYTF	TRBD1	TRBV5-4	TRBJ1-2	NA
TGTGCCAGCTCCACCCCTAGGACAGGGACCAACACCGGGGAGCTGTTTTTT	CASSTPRTGTNTGELFF	TRBD1	TRBV18	TRBJ2-2	NA
TGTGCCAGCAGTGCCAGGGGGATCGGAGGAGCTTTCTTT	CASSARGIGGAFF	TRBD1	TRBV6-1	TRBJ1-1	few
TGTGCCAGCAGGGTCACAGGGAATCAGCCCCAGCATTTT	CASRVTGNQPQHF	NA	TRBV27	TRBJ1-5	NA
TGTGCCAGCAGCGTATTTGGAGAAACTGAGGCTTTCTTT	CASSVFGETEAFF	NA	TRBV9	TRBJ1-1	NA
TGCGCCAGCAGCTTAGGCGGGAGCGGCTACGAGCAGTACTTC	CASSLGGSGYEQYF	TRBD2	TRBV5-1	TRBJ2-7	few
TGCGCCAGCAGCCGTGACTACCCGGGGTCCTACAATGAGCAGTTCTTC	CASSRDYPGSYNEQFF	NA	TRBV5-1	TRBJ2-1	NA
TGTGCCAGCAGTTGGGACAGGGGGCGGTCTACCTCGGGGTACGAGCAGTACTTC	CASSWDRGRSTSGYEQYF	TRBD1	TRBV28	TRBJ2-7	NA
TGTGCCAGTAGTAATTTTTTGGGACAGGGGGTAGGTCAGCCCCAGCATTTT	CASSNFLGQGVGQPQHF	TRBD1	TRBV19	TRBJ1-5	NA
TGTGCCAGCAGTGGGAGTTTGCGGGGGGCTGATACGCAGTATTTT	CASSGSLRGADTQYF	TRBD2	TRBV6-1	TRBJ2-3	NA
TGTGCCAGCTCACCACTTGGGACAGGGTATGGAAACACCATATATTTT	CASSPLGTGYGNTIYF	TRBD1	TRBV18	TRBJ1-3	NA
TGCGCCAGCAGCTTGGCGGCAGGGAGGGGCTATGGCTACACCTTC	CASSLAAGRGYGYTF	NA	TRBV5-1	TRBJ1-2	NA
TGCGCCAGCAGAAAGGGACTAGGTGAGCTCGAGCAGTACTTC	CASRKGLGELEQYF	TRBD2	TRBV4-3	TRBJ2-7	few
TGTGCCAGCAGTTCCCCCGGACAGGGGAGGACTGAAGCTTTCTTT	CASSSPGQGRTEAFF	TRBD1	TRBV28	TRBJ1-1	NA
TGCGCCAGCAGCTGGAACGGAGATAGCAATCAGCCCCAGCATTTT	CASSWNGDSNQPQHF	NA	TRBV5-1	TRBJ1-5	few
TGTGCCAGTAGTATCCGGGATAGCAATCAGCCCCAGCATTTT	CASSIRDSNQPQHF	NA	TRBV19	TRBJ1-5	NA
TGTGCCAGCAGCTTAGACTCAGCGCTAGCGGGAACCGAGGAGACCCAGTACTTC	CASSLDSALAGTEETQYF	TRBD2	TRBV7-8	TRBJ2-5	NA